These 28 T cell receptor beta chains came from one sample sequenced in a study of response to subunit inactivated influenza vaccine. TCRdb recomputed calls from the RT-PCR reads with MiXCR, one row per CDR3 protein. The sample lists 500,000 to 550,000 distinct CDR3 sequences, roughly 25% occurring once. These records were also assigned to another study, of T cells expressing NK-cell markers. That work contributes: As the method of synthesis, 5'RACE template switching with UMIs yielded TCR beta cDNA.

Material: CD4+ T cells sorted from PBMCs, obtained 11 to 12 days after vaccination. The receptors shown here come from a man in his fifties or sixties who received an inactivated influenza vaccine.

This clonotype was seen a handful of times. The CDR3 sequence is CASSSITPGSFFSTDTQYF. As DNA, the CDR3 is TGTGCCAGCAGTTCTATCACTCCGGGATCCTTCTTTAGCACAGATACGCAGTATTTT. The chain has TRBV11-2 and TRBJ2-3, with D possibly matching TRBD2 (5 bases). This CDR3 region has 19 residues. V lost 6 bases and J lost 0, with 25 bases in between. Germline CDR1 reads SGHAT; CDR2 reads FQNNGV.

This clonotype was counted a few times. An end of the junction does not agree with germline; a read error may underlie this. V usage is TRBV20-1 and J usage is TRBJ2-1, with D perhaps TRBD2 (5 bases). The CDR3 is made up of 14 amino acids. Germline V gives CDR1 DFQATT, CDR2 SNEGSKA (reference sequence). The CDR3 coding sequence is TGCAGTGCCAAGCTCCCGGGGTCCTCCAATGAGCAGTTCTTC. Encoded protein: CSAKLPGSSNEQFF.

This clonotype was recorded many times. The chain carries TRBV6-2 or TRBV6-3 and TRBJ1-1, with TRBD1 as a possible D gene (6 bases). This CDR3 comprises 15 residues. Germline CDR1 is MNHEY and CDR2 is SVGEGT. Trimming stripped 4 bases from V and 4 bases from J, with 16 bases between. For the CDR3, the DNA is TGTGCCAGCAGTTCTCCCCGTCGGGGGGCCACTGAAGCTTTCTTT. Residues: CASSSPRRGATEAFF.

The CDR3 DNA follows: TGCAGTGCCTCATTTGGGACTAGCCGCAACAATGAGCAGTTCTTC. This gives the protein CSASFGTSRNNEQFF. This rearrangement joins TRBV20-1 to TRBJ2-1; 9 nucleotides line up with TRBD2. Germline CDR1 and CDR2: DFQATT and SNEGSKA (reference sequence). This CDR3 is built from 15 residues. The V gene end was trimmed by 6 bases and the J gene end by 5 bases; junction bases not matched to a gene: 11.

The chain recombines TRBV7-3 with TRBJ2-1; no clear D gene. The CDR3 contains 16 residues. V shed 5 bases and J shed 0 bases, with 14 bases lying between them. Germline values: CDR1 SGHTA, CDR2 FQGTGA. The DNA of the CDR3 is TGTGCCAGCAGCCCACTTAGGGTGAGCTCCTACAATGAGCAGTTCTTC. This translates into CASSPLRVSSYNEQFF.

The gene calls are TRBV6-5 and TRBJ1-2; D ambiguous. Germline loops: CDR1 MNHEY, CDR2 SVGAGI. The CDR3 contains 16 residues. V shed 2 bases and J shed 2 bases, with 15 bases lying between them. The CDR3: CASSYSPYRTNYGYTF. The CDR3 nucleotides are TGTGCCAGCAGTTACAGCCCATATCGGACCAACTATGGCTACACCTTC.

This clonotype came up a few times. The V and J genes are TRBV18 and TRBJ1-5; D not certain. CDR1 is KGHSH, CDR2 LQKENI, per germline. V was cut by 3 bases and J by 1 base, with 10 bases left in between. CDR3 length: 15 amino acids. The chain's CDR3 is CASSPREVSNQPQHF. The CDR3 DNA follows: TGTGCCAGCTCACCGAGGGAGGTGAGCAATCAGCCCCAGCATTTT.

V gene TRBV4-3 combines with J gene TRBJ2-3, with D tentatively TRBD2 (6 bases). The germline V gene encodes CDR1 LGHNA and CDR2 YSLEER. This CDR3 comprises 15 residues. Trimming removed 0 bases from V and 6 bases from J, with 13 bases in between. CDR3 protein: CASSQEVQRADTQYF. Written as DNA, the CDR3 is TGCGCCAGCAGCCAAGAAGTCCAGCGGGCGGATACGCAGTATTTT.

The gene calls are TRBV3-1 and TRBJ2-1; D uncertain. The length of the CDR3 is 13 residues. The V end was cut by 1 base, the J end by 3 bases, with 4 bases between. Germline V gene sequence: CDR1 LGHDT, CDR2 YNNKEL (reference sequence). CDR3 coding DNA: TGTGCCAGCAGCCAAGGCCGCTACAATGAGCAGTTCTTC. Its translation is CASSQGRYNEQFF.

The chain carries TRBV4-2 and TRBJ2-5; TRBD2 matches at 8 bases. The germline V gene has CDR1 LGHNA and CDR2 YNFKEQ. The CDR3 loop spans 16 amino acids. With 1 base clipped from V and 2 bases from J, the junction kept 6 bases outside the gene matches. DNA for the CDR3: TGTGCCAGCAGCCAAGGGGTGACTAGCGAACAAGAGACCCAGTACTTC. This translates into CASSQGVTSEQETQYF.

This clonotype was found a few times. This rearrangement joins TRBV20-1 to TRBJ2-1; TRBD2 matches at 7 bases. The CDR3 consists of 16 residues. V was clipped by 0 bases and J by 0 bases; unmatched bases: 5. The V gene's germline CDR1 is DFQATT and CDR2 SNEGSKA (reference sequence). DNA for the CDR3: TGCAGTGCTAGAGATCCAGCGGGGAGCTCCTACAATGAGCAGTTCTTC. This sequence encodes CSARDPAGSSYNEQFF.

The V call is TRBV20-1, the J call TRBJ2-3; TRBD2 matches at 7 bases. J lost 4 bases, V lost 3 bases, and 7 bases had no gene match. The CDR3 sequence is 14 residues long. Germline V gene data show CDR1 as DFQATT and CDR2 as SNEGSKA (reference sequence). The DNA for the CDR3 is TGCAGTGCTAGTGGTGGGAGGGCCGCAGATACGCAGTATTTT. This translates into CSASGGRAADTQYF.

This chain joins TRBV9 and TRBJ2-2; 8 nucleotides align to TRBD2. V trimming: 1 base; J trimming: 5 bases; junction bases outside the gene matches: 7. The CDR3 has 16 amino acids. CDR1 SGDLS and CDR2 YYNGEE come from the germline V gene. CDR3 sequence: CASSVPGLAKTGELFF. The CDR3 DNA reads TGTGCCAGCAGCGTACCCGGACTAGCCAAGACCGGGGAGCTGTTTTTT.

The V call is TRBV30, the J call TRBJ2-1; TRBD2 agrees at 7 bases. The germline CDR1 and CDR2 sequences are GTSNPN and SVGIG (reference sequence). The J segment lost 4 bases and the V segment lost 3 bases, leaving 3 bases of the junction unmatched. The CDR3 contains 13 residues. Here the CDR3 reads CAWRPSGYNEQFF. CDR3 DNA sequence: TGTGCCTGGAGACCTAGCGGATACAATGAGCAGTTCTTC.

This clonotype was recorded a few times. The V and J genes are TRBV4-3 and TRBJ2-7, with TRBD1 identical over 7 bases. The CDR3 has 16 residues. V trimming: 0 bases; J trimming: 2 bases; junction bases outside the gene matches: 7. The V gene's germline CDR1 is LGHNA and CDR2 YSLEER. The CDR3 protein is CASSQDSGGSTYEQYF. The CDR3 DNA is TGCGCCAGCAGCCAAGATTCAGGGGGTTCAACCTACGAGCAGTACTTC.

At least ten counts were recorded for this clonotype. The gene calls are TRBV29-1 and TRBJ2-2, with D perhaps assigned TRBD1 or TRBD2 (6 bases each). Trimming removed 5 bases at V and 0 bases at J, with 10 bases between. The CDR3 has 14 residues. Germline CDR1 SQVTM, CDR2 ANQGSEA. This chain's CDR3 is CSVRGTTNTGELFF. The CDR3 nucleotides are TGCAGCGTTCGGGGGACAACGAACACCGGGGAGCTGTTTTTT.

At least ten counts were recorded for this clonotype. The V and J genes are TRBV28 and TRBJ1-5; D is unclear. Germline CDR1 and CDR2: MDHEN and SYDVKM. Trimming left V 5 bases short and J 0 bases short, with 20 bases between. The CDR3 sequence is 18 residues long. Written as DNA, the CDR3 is TGTGCCAGCAGTCCCTCCCCTGCTCGGGCGGATAGCAATCAGCCCCAGCATTTT. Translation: CASSPSPARADSNQPQHF.

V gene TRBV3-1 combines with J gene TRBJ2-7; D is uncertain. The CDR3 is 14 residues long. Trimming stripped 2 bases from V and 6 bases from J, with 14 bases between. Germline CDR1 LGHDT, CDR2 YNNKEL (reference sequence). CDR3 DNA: TGTGCCAGCAGCCAACCCGGCCAGAGAAGCGAGCAGTACTTC. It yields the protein CASSQPGQRSEQYF.

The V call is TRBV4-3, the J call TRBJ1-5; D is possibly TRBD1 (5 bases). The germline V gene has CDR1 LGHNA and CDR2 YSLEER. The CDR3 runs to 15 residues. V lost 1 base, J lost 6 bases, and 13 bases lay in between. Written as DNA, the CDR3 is TGCGCCAGCAGCCAAGGGGTAAGGGGTGGTCAGCCCCAGCATTTT. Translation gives CASSQGVRGGQPQHF.

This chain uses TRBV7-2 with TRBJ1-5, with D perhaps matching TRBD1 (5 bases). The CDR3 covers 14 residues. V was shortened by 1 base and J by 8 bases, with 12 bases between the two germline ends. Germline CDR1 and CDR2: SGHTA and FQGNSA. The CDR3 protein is CASSLVRGAKPQHF. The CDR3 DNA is TGTGCCAGCAGCTTAGTTCGGGGCGCGAAGCCCCAGCATTTT. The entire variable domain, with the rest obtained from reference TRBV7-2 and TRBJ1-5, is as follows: GAGVSQSPSNKVTEKGKDVELRCDPISGHTALYWYRQSLGQGLEFLIYFQGNSAPDKSGLPSDRFSAERTGGSVSTLTIQRTQQEDSAVYLCASSLVRGAKPQHFGDGTRLSIL.

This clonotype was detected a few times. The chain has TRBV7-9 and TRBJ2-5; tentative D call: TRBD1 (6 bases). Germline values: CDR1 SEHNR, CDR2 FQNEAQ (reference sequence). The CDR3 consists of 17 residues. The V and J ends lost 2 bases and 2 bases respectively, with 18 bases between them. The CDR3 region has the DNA TGTGCCAGCAGCTTACCCCTTGAAAGGCAGGGGCAAGAGACCCAGTACTTC. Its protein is CASSLPLERQGQETQYF.

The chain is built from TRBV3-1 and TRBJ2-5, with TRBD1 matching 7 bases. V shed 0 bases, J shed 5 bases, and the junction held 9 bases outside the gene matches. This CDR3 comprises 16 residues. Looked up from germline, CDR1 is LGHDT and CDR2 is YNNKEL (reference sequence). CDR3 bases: TGTGCCAGCAGCCAAGATTGGACCAGGGGGATGGAGACCCAGTACTTC. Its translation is CASSQDWTRGMETQYF.

CDR3 amino acids: CASCTSLRTTDTQYF. The CDR3 DNA follows: TGCGCCAGCTGTACTAGCCTAAGAACAACAGATACGCAGTATTTT. This chain links TRBV5-1 with TRBJ2-3; maybe TRBD2 (6 bases). Germline assignment: CDR1 SGHRS and CDR2 YFSETQ. The V end lost 7 bases, the J end lost 3 bases, and 18 bases lay between the germline ends. The CDR3 loop spans 15 amino acids.

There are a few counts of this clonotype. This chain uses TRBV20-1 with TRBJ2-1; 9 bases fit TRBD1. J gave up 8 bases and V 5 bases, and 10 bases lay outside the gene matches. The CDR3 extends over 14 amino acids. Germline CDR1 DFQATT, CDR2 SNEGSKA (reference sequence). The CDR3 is CSAGQGLILDEQFF. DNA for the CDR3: TGCAGTGCTGGACAGGGGTTAATCTTGGATGAGCAGTTCTTC.

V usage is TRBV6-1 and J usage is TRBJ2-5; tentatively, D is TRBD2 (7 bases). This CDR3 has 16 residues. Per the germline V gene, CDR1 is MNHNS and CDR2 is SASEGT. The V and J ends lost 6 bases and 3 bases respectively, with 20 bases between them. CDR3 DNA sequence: TGTGCCAGCAGCTCGCCCCGGCGGGGGCTAGAAGAGACCCAGTACTTC. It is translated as CASSSPRRGLEETQYF.

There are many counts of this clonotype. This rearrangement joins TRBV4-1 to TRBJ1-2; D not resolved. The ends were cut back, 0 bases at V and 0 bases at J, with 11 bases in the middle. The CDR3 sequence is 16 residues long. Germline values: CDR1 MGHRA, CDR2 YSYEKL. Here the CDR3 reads CASSQEVAGTNYGYTF. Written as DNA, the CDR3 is TGCGCCAGCAGCCAAGAAGTGGCAGGTACTAACTATGGCTACACCTTC.

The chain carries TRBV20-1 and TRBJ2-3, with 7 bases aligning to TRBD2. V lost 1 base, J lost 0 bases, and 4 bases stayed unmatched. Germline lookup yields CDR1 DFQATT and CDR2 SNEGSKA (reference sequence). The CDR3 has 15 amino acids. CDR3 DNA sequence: TGCAGTGCTAGAGTTTCAGCGGGGAGCACAGATACGCAGTATTTT. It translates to CSARVSAGSTDTQYF.

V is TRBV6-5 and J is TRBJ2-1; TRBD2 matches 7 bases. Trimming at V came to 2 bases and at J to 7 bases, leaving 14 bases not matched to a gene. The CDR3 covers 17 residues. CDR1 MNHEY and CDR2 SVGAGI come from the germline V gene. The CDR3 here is CASSYQRDYPSRNEQFF. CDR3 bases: TGTGCCAGCAGTTACCAGCGGGACTACCCATCTAGGAATGAGCAGTTCTTC.